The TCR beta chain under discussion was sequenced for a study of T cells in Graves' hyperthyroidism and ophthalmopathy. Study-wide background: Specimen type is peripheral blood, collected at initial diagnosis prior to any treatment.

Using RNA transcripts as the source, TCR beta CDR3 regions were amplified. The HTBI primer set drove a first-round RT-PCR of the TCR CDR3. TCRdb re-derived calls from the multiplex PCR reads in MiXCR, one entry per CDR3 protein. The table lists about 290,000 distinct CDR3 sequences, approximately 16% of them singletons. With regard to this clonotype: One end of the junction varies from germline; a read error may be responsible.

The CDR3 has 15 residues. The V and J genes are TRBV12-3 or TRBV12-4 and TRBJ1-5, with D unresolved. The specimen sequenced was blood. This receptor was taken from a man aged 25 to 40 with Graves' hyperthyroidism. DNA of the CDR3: TGTGCCAGCAGCTACGTTGGGCAGAAATATCAGCCCCGGCATTTT. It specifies CASSYVGQKYQPRHF.